Shown below are 5 T cell receptor beta chains from a single sample sequenced in a study of cytomegalovirus exposure and HLA in healthy donors. PCR involved 60 Vbeta and 13 Jbeta primers. Clones were read by immunoSEQ multiplex PCR, and TCRdb kept only the in-frame ones, dropping some. The repertoire has roughly 70,000 clones, approximately 78% of them found once; the top ten carry over 1.5%. Sequenced: PBMCs. The source is a man between 18 and 29 years old in good health and CMV-seronegative.

This rearrangement joins TRBV10-3 to TRBJ1-2; D uncertain. V was cut by 11 bases and J by 3 bases, with 7 bases left in between. Per germline, CDR1 ENHRY and CDR2 SYGVKD. There are 10 residues in the CDR3. The CDR3 DNA follows: TGTGCCGCCGGTGACTATGGCTACACCTTC. This codes for CAAGDYGYTF.

The rearrangement uses TRBV4-3 and TRBJ2-7, with 7 bases that match TRBD2. V lost 0 bases, J lost 5 bases, and 7 bases stayed unmatched. There are 15 residues in the CDR3. From germline, CDR1 is LGHNA and CDR2 YSLEER. The CDR3 is CASSQDLRGGDEQYF. In DNA, the CDR3 is TGCGCCAGCAGCCAAGATCTTAGGGGAGGGGACGAGCAGTACTTC.

The chain employs TRBV5-5 and TRBJ1-1; D is perhaps TRBD1 (5 bases). The germline CDR1 and CDR2 sequences are SGHKS and YYEKEE (reference sequence). The CDR3 runs 15 residues. Trimming stripped 4 bases from V and 1 base from J, with 14 bases between. Here the CDR3 DNA reads TGTGCCAGCAGCGGGGGGGACCTCCCGAACACTGAAGCTTTCTTT. Encoded protein: CASSGGDLPNTEAFF.

The genes are TRBV4-3 and TRBJ2-7, with a possible D match to TRBD2 (5 bases). The germline gives CDR1 LGHNA, CDR2 YSLEER. The CDR3 is 16 residues long. V was pared by 0 bases and J by 0 bases, with 12 bases between. The CDR3 loop reads CASSQESRGDSYEQYF. DNA for the CDR3: TGCGCCAGCAGCCAAGAATCCCGGGGTGACTCCTACGAGCAGTACTTC.

CDR3 region: CASGDSTRGRGHYEQYF. CDR3 nucleotides: TGTGCCAGTGGGGACTCGACGCGAGGGAGAGGGCACTACGAGCAGTACTTC. The chain joins TRBV19 to TRBJ2-7, with D possibly being TRBD2 (6 bases). CDR3 size: 17 residues. The germline V and J ends were trimmed by 8 bases and 3 bases, with 26 bases remaining between them. Germline lookup yields CDR1 LNHDA and CDR2 SQIVND (reference sequence).